This entry concerns a single T cell receptor (beta chain). Antigen specificity is unknown. The data stem from a study of T cell repertoires in cytomegalovirus infection. Study background: The public TCR beta signatures pointed to both CMV infection and matching HLA type.

The study's findings and limits: HLA-C-restricted TCR beta clonotypes specific for CMV led the ex vivo response. Cumulative frequency (of public TCR beta family members) identified carriers of CMV plus the relevant HLA.

J was trimmed by 4 bases and V by 5 bases; bases with no gene match: 7. Per germline, CDR1 SGHVS and CDR2 FNYEAQ. The CDR3 sequence is 15 residues long. One entry per CDR3 protein, called by TCRdb with MiXCR from the reads. Altogether approximately 260,000 distinct CDR3 sequences are present, 17% being singletons, with the ten largest covering less than 50%. This sequence joins TRBV7-6 and TRBJ1-3; 8 bases map to TRBD1. Sequencing input: CD8+ T cells from PBMCs. This TCR came from a human donor in good health (CMV status not recorded). Some clones in this sample may be carry-over from other donors' samples. The CDR3 bases are TGTGCCAGCAGCCCAGGACAGGGTTACGGAAACACCATATATTTT. Translated, it gives CASSPGQGYGNTIYF. The full variable domain, with the rest looked up from reference TRBV7-6 and TRBJ1-3, is GAGVSQSPRYKVTKRGQDVALRCDPISGHVSLYWYRQALGQGPEFLTYFNYEAQQDKSGLPNDRFSAERPEGSISTLTIQRTEQRDSAMYRCASSPGQGYGNTIYFGEGSWLTVV.